These T cell receptor beta chains were read from a single sample in a study of shared clonotypes between healthy human individuals. Some clones are missing from TCRdb's copy, which holds only in-frame ones; the method was immunoSEQ multiplex PCR. There are 1.5 million to 2.5 million clones in the sample; approximately 94% occur only once, and more than 0.95% lies in the top ten. The specimen sequenced was naive CD8+ T cells sorted from blood. The receptors here all came from a young man in good health. CDR3s include the opening cysteine and the closing phenylalanine or tryptophan. The order of the fields is J gene, D gene, V gene, clone size, CDR3 DNA, CDR3 protein. D genes are given only for firm matches. Only part of the rows carry a size: once, few, many, or a class if the clone is expanded.

j_call: TRBJ2-7
d_call: NA
v_call: TRBV6-1
clone_size: NA
cdr3_nt: TGTGCCAGCAGTGCCCTGGGGCCAGTTGGGGTCGGCGAGCAGTACTTC
cdr3_aa: CASSALGPVGVGEQYF

j_call: TRBJ2-7
d_call: TRBD2
v_call: TRBV11-2
clone_size: NA
cdr3_nt: TGTGCCAGCAGCTCGACTAGCCCCGATTACGAGCAGTACTTC
cdr3_aa: CASSSTSPDYEQYF

j_call: TRBJ1-1
d_call: NA
v_call: TRBV27
clone_size: NA
cdr3_nt: TGTGCCAGCAGTTTAGTCGGGTCGCCTGAAGCTTTCTTT
cdr3_aa: CASSLVGSPEAFF

j_call: TRBJ2-7
d_call: NA
v_call: TRBV7-9
clone_size: once
cdr3_nt: TGTGCCAGCAGCTTTACTTCCAGGGACGAGCAGTACTTC
cdr3_aa: CASSFTSRDEQYF

j_call: TRBJ1-2
d_call: NA
v_call: TRBV29-1
clone_size: few
cdr3_nt: TGCAGCGTTGACTTTTCCAGGGACTACACCTTC
cdr3_aa: CSVDFSRDYTF

j_call: TRBJ2-3
d_call: NA
v_call: TRBV4-3
clone_size: NA
cdr3_nt: TGCGCCAGCAGCCAAGATCAGACAGATACGCAGTATTTT
cdr3_aa: CASSQDQTDTQYF

j_call: TRBJ1-1
d_call: TRBD1
v_call: TRBV9
clone_size: few
cdr3_nt: TGTGCCAGCAGCGTCGGGACAGGGATCAACACTGAAGCTTTCTTT
cdr3_aa: CASSVGTGINTEAFF

j_call: TRBJ2-7
d_call: NA
v_call: TRBV2
clone_size: NA
cdr3_nt: TGTGCCAGCAGTGGCGATCGCTACGAGCAGTACTTC
cdr3_aa: CASSGDRYEQYF

j_call: TRBJ1-5
d_call: NA
v_call: TRBV27
clone_size: few
cdr3_nt: TGTGCCAGCAGTTTCCCGAATCAGCCCCAGCATTTT
cdr3_aa: CASSFPNQPQHF

j_call: TRBJ2-1
d_call: TRBD2
v_call: TRBV14
clone_size: NA
cdr3_nt: TGTGCCAGCAGCCATCTAGCGGAGTACAATGAGCAGTTCTTC
cdr3_aa: CASSHLAEYNEQFF

j_call: TRBJ1-2
d_call: NA
v_call: TRBV25-1
clone_size: NA
cdr3_nt: TGTGCCAGCAGTGAATTCGTATATGGCTACACCTTC
cdr3_aa: CASSEFVYGYTF

j_call: TRBJ2-2
d_call: NA
v_call: TRBV7-9
clone_size: NA
cdr3_nt: TGTGCCAGCAGCCCCGCGTTGGGCAGGGCACATAGCGGGGAGCTGTTTTTT
cdr3_aa: CASSPALGRAHSGELFF

j_call: TRBJ2-1
d_call: TRBD2
v_call: TRBV11-2
clone_size: once
cdr3_nt: TGTGCCAGCAGCCTGGGAGGGAAAATTAGCTGGGGGCAGTTCTTC
cdr3_aa: CASSLGGKISWGQFF

j_call: TRBJ1-2
d_call: TRBD1
v_call: TRBV13
clone_size: NA
cdr3_nt: TGTGCCAGCAGCCCAAGGACAGGGGGCGGCTATGGCTACACCTTC
cdr3_aa: CASSPRTGGGYGYTF

j_call: TRBJ2-7
d_call: NA
v_call: TRBV5-4
clone_size: once
cdr3_nt: TGTGCCAGCAGCCGGGGGACGGAGGAATACGAGCAGTACTTC
cdr3_aa: CASSRGTEEYEQYF

j_call: TRBJ2-4
d_call: NA
v_call: TRBV6-5
clone_size: NA
cdr3_nt: TGTGCCAGCAGTTACGGGCTTGCAGGGAAAAACATTCAGTACTTC
cdr3_aa: CASSYGLAGKNIQYF

j_call: TRBJ1-4
d_call: TRBD1
v_call: TRBV6-5
clone_size: NA
cdr3_nt: TGTGCCACCTTGACAGGGGGAGAGAAACTGTTTTTT
cdr3_aa: CATLTGGEKLFF

j_call: TRBJ2-1
d_call: NA
v_call: TRBV2
clone_size: NA
cdr3_nt: TGTGCCAGCAGGAAGGGGCAGGGGTGGAATGAGCAGTTCTTC
cdr3_aa: CASRKGQGWNEQFF

j_call: TRBJ2-1
d_call: NA
v_call: TRBV11-2
clone_size: NA
cdr3_nt: TGTGCCAGCAGCTTTGGTAGGGGTGGGGACAATGAGCAGTTCTTC
cdr3_aa: CASSFGRGGDNEQFF

j_call: TRBJ1-3
d_call: NA
v_call: TRBV5-6
clone_size: NA
cdr3_nt: TGTGCCAGCAGCTTGCTAGGTCTGAACACCATATATTTT
cdr3_aa: CASSLLGLNTIYF

j_call: TRBJ1-2
d_call: NA
v_call: TRBV5-4
clone_size: few
cdr3_nt: TGTGCCAGCAGCTTGAACGACATCTATGGCTACACCTTC
cdr3_aa: CASSLNDIYGYTF

j_call: TRBJ2-3
d_call: TRBD2
v_call: TRBV4-1
clone_size: NA
cdr3_nt: TGCGCCAGCAGCCCGACTAGCGGGGGGGCGGATACGCAGTATTTT
cdr3_aa: CASSPTSGGADTQYF

j_call: TRBJ2-7
d_call: TRBD1
v_call: TRBV13
clone_size: once
cdr3_nt: TGTGCCAGCAGCCCCCCCCTCCTGGACAGGGGGCAGAACGAGCAGTACTTC
cdr3_aa: CASSPPLLDRGQNEQYF

j_call: TRBJ1-6
d_call: TRBD1
v_call: TRBV6-6
clone_size: NA
cdr3_nt: TGTGCCAGCAGTTACGGACAGGGCAATTCACCCCTCCACTTT
cdr3_aa: CASSYGQGNSPLHF

j_call: TRBJ2-7
d_call: NA
v_call: TRBV28
clone_size: NA
cdr3_nt: TGTGCCAGCAGTGTTTACCTCTCCTACGAGCAGTACTTC
cdr3_aa: CASSVYLSYEQYF

j_call: TRBJ2-7
d_call: TRBD1
v_call: TRBV7-8
clone_size: NA
cdr3_nt: TGTGCCAGCAGCCCTGGGACAGCTATACCTACGACGCAGTACTTC
cdr3_aa: CASSPGTAIPTTQYF

j_call: TRBJ2-7
d_call: NA
v_call: TRBV16
clone_size: NA
cdr3_nt: TGTGCCACCAAACCCGATGGGCAGGTCTACGAGCAGTACTTC
cdr3_aa: CATKPDGQVYEQYF

j_call: TRBJ2-1
d_call: NA
v_call: TRBV28
clone_size: NA
cdr3_nt: TGTGCCAGCAGTTCGGGGACGAGCTCCTACAATGAGCAGTTCTTC
cdr3_aa: CASSSGTSSYNEQFF

j_call: TRBJ2-7
d_call: NA
v_call: TRBV9
clone_size: NA
cdr3_nt: TGTGCCAGCAGCGTAGCGGATAGCTCCTACGAGCAGTACTTC
cdr3_aa: CASSVADSSYEQYF

j_call: TRBJ1-2
d_call: NA
v_call: TRBV10-3
clone_size: NA
cdr3_nt: TGTGCCATCACCGAGTCCTTCAAGGACGGGCCTCTCAATGGCTACACCTTC
cdr3_aa: CAITESFKDGPLNGYTF

j_call: TRBJ2-7
d_call: NA
v_call: TRBV18
clone_size: once
cdr3_nt: TGTGCCAGCTCACCCGGATCTGGGTCCTTGGACGAGCAGTACTTC
cdr3_aa: CASSPGSGSLDEQYF

j_call: TRBJ1-4
d_call: NA
v_call: TRBV27
clone_size: NA
cdr3_nt: TGTGCCAGCAGTAGAATGGGACTACGGGATGAAAAACTGTTTTTT
cdr3_aa: CASSRMGLRDEKLFF

j_call: TRBJ2-5
d_call: NA
v_call: TRBV10-1
clone_size: NA
cdr3_nt: TGCGCCAGCCGGGCCAGTTGGCAAGAGACCCAGTACTTC
cdr3_aa: CASRASWQETQYF

j_call: TRBJ2-2
d_call: NA
v_call: TRBV6-5
clone_size: NA
cdr3_nt: TGTGCCAGCAGTTACGGGGGGGAGCTGTTTTTT
cdr3_aa: CASSYGGELFF

j_call: TRBJ1-1
d_call: NA
v_call: TRBV28
clone_size: NA
cdr3_nt: TGTGCCAGCAGTAAGGTGGCAGCCCTGAACACTGAAGCTTTCTTT
cdr3_aa: CASSKVAALNTEAFF

j_call: TRBJ2-5
d_call: TRBD1
v_call: TRBV4-3
clone_size: NA
cdr3_nt: TGCGCCATCCTTACCCCGGGACAGCCGCAAGAGACCCAGTACTTC
cdr3_aa: CAILTPGQPQETQYF

j_call: TRBJ2-7
d_call: TRBD1
v_call: TRBV11-2
clone_size: NA
cdr3_nt: TGTGCCAGCAGTCTGGACAGGTTCTCCTACGAGCAGTACTTC
cdr3_aa: CASSLDRFSYEQYF

j_call: TRBJ2-2
d_call: NA
v_call: TRBV13
clone_size: NA
cdr3_nt: TGTGCCAGCAGCTTAGACAGGGTGGGCACCGGGGAGCTGTTTTTT
cdr3_aa: CASSLDRVGTGELFF

j_call: TRBJ2-6
d_call: NA
v_call: TRBV7-6
clone_size: NA
cdr3_nt: TGTGCCAGCAGCTTAGCGGAGGGACTCTCTGGGGCCAACGTCCTGACTTTC
cdr3_aa: CASSLAEGLSGANVLTF

j_call: TRBJ2-1
d_call: NA
v_call: TRBV14
clone_size: NA
cdr3_nt: TGTGCCAGCAGCCAAGATGCGTGGGGCAGTGAGCAGTTCTTC
cdr3_aa: CASSQDAWGSEQFF

j_call: TRBJ2-7
d_call: TRBD1
v_call: TRBV27
clone_size: NA
cdr3_nt: TGTGCCAGCAGTTTCGGGACAGGGGATGGCGAGCAGTACTTC
cdr3_aa: CASSFGTGDGEQYF

j_call: TRBJ2-1
d_call: TRBD2
v_call: TRBV13
clone_size: NA
cdr3_nt: TGTGCCAGCAGCTTAGTACCGGGGGGGTACAATGAGCAGTTCTTC
cdr3_aa: CASSLVPGGYNEQFF

j_call: TRBJ2-7
d_call: NA
v_call: TRBV4-2
clone_size: once
cdr3_nt: TGTGCCAGCAGCCAAGATGAGGAGGGATACGAGCAGTACTTC
cdr3_aa: CASSQDEEGYEQYF

j_call: TRBJ2-7
d_call: NA
v_call: TRBV27
clone_size: NA
cdr3_nt: TGTGCCAGCAGTTCAGGAGACTACTATTACGAGCAGTACTTC
cdr3_aa: CASSSGDYYYEQYF

j_call: TRBJ2-7
d_call: TRBD1
v_call: TRBV6-5
clone_size: NA
cdr3_nt: TGTGCCAGCAGTGTCGGACAGGCGACCTCCTACGAGCAGTACTTC
cdr3_aa: CASSVGQATSYEQYF

j_call: TRBJ1-5
d_call: NA
v_call: TRBV5-1
clone_size: few
cdr3_nt: TGCGCCAGCAGTAAGGCAGGGGAGTACAATCAGCCCCAGCATTTT
cdr3_aa: CASSKAGEYNQPQHF

j_call: TRBJ2-1
d_call: TRBD2
v_call: TRBV27
clone_size: NA
cdr3_nt: TGTGCCAGCAGGGGACTAGCGCCCAATGAGCAGTTCTTC
cdr3_aa: CASRGLAPNEQFF

j_call: TRBJ2-7
d_call: NA
v_call: TRBV2
clone_size: NA
cdr3_nt: TGTGCCAGCAGTGGGGACCCTGCCTACGAGCAGTACTTC
cdr3_aa: CASSGDPAYEQYF

j_call: TRBJ2-1
d_call: NA
v_call: TRBV6-1
clone_size: NA
cdr3_nt: TGTGCCACGGCTCTAGGGAATGAGCAGTTCTTC
cdr3_aa: CATALGNEQFF

j_call: TRBJ1-2
d_call: NA
v_call: TRBV27
clone_size: NA
cdr3_nt: TGTGCCAGCAGTCCACAGGGAGGGATCCAAGTTTATGGCTACACCTTC
cdr3_aa: CASSPQGGIQVYGYTF